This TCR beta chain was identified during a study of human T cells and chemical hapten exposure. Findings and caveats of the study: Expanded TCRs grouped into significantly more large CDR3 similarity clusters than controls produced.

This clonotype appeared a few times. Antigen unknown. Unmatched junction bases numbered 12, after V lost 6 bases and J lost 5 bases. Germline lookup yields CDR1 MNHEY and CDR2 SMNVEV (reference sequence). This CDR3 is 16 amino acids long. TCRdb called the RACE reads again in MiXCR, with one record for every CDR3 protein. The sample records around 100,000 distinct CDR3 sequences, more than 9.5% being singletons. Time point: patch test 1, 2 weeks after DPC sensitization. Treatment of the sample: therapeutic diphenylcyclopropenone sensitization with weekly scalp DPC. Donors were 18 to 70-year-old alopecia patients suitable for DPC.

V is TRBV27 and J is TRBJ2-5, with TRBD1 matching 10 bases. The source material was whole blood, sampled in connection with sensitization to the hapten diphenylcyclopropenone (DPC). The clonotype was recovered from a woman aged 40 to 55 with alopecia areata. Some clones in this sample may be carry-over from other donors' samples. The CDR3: CASSPRRDRGRETQYF. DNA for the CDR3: TGTGCCAGCAGCCCTCGCCGGGACAGGGGCCGTGAGACCCAGTACTTC.